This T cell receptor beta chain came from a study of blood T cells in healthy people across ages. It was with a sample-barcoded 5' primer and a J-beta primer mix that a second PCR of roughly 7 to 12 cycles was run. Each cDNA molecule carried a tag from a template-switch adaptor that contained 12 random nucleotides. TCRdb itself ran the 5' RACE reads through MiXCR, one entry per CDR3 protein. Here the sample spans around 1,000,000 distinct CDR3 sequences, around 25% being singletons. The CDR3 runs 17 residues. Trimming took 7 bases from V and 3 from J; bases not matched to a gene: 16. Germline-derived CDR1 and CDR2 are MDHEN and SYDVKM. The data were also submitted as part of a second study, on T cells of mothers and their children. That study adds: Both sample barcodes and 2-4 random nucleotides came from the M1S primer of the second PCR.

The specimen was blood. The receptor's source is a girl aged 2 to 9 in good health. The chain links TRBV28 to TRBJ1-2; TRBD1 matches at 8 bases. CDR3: CASIDPGQVGLDYGYTF. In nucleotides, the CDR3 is TGTGCCAGCATTGATCCGGGACAGGTGGGATTAGACTATGGCTACACCTTC.